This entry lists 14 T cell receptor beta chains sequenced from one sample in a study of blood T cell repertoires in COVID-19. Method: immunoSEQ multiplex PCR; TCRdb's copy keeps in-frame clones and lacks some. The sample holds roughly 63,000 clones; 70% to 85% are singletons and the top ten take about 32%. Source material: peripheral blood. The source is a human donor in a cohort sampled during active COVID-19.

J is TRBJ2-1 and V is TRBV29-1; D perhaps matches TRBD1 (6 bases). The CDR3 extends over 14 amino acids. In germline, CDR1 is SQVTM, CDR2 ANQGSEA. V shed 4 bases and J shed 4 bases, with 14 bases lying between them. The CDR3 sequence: CSVGLGAGYNEQFF. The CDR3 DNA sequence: TGCAGCGTTGGACTGGGGGCTGGTTACAATGAGCAGTTCTTC.

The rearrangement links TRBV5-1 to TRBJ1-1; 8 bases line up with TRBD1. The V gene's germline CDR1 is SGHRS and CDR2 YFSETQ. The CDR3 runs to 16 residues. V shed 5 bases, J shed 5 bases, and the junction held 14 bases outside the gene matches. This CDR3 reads CASSSGLDRDGTEAFF. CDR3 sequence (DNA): TGCGCCAGCAGTTCTGGACTGGACAGGGACGGGACTGAAGCTTTCTTT. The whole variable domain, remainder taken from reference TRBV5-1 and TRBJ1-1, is KAGVTQTPRYLIKTRGQQVTLSCSPISGHRSVSWYQQTPGQGLQFLFEYFSETQRNKGNFPGRFSGRQFSNSRSEMNVSTLELGDSALYLCASSSGLDRDGTEAFFGQGTRLTVV.

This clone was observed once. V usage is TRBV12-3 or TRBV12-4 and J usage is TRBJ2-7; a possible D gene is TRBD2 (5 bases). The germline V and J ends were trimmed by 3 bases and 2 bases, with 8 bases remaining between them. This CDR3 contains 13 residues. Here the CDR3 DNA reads TGTGCCAGCAGTTTGCAGGAGGCCTACGAGCAGTACTTC. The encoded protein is CASSLQEAYEQYF.

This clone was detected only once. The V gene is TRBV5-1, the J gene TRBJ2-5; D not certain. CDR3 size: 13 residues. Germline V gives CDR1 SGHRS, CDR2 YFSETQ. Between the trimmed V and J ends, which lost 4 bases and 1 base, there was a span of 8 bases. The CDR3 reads CASSPSLQETQYF. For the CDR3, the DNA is TGCGCCAGCAGCCCGAGTCTCCAAGAGACCCAGTACTTC.

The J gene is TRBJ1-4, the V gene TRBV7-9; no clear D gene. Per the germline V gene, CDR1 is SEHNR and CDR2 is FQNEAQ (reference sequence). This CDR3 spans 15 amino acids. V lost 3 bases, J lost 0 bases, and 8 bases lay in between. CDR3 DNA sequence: TGTGCCAGCAGCTTGACGGGAACAACTAATGAAAAACTGTTTTTT. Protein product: CASSLTGTTNEKLFF. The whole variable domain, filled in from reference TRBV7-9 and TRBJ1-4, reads DTGVSQNPRHKITKRGQNVTFRCDPISEHNRLYWYRQTLGQGPEFLTYFQNEAQLEKSRLLSDRFSAERPKGSFSTLEIQRTEQGDSAMYLCASSLTGTTNEKLFFGSGTQLSVL.

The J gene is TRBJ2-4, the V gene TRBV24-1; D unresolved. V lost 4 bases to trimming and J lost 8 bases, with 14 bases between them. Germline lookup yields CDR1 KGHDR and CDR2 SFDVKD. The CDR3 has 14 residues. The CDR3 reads CATSDTAASDIQYF. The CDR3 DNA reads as TGTGCCACCAGTGACACAGCCGCGTCTGACATTCAGTACTTC.

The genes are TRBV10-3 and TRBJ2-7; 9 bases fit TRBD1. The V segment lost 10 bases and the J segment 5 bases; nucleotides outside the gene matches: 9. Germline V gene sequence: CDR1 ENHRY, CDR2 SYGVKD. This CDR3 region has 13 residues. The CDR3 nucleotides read TGTGCCAAAATTATTCGGGACAGGGACGAGCAGTACTTC. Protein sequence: CAKIIRDRDEQYF.

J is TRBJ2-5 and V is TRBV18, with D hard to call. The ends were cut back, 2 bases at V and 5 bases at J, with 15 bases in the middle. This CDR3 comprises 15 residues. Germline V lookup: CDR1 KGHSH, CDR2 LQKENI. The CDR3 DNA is TGTGCCAGCTCACCAGAGGCTTCTAAGAGCGAGACCCAGTACTTC. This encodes CASSPEASKSETQYF.

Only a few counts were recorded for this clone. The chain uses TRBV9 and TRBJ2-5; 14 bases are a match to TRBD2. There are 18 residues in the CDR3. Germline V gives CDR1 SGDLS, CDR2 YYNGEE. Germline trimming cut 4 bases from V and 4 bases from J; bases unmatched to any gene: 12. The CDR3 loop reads CASSPRPGTSGRGETQYF. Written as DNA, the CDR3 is TGTGCCAGCAGCCCCCGTCCCGGGACTAGCGGGAGAGGAGAGACCCAGTACTTC.

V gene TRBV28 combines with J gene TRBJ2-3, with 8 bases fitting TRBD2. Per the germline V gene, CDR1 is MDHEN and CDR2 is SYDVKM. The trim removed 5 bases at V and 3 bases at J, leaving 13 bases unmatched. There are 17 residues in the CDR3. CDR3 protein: CASSASRSGSGTDTQYF. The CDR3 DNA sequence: TGTGCCAGCAGTGCCTCCCGGAGCGGGAGTGGTACAGATACGCAGTATTTT.

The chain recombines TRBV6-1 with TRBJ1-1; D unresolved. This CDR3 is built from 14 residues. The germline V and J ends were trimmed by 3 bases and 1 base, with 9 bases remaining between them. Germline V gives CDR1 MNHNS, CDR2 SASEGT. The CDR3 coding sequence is TGTGCCAGCAGTGACCTACTAGGGAACACTGAAGCTTTCTTT. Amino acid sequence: CASSDLLGNTEAFF.

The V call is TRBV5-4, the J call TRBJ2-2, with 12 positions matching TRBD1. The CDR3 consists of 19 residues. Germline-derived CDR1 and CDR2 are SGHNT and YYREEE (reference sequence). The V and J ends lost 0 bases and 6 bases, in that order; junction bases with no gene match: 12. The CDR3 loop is CASSLGGTGGVYFAGELFF. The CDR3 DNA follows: TGTGCCAGCAGCTTGGGGGGGACAGGGGGCGTATATTTTGCCGGGGAGCTGTTTTTT. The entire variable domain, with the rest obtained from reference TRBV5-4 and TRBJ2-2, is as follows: ETGVTQSPTHLIKTRGQQVTLRCSSQSGHNTVSWYQQALGQGPQFIFQYYREEENGRGNFPPRFSGLQFPNYSSELNVNALELDDSALYLCASSLGGTGGVYFAGELFFGEGSRLTVL.

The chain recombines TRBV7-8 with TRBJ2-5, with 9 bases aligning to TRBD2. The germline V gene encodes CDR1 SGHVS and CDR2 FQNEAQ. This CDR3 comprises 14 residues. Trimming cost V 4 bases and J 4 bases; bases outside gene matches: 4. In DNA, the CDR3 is TGTGCCAGCAGCTCTCTGACTAGCGGAGAGACCCAGTACTTC. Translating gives CASSSLTSGETQYF.

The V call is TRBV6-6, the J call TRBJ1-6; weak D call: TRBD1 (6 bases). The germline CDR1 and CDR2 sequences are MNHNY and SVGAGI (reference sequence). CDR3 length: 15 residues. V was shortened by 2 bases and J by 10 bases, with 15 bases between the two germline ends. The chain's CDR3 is CASSYAPDRGSPLHF. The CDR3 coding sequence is TGTGCCAGCAGTTACGCTCCGGACAGAGGCTCACCCCTCCACTTT.